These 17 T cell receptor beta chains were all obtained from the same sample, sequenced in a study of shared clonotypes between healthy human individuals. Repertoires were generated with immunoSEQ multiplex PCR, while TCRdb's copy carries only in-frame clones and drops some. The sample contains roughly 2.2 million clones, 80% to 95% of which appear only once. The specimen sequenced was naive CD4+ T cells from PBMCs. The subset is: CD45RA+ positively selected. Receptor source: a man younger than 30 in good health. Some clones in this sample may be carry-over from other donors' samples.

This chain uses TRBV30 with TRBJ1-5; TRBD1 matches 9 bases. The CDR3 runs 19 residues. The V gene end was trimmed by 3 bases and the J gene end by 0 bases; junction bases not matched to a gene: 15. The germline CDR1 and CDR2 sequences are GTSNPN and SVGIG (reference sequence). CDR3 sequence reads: CAWSAGVYRGLHSNQPQHF. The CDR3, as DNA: TGTGCCTGGAGCGCGGGAGTATACAGGGGGCTCCATAGCAATCAGCCCCAGCATTTT.

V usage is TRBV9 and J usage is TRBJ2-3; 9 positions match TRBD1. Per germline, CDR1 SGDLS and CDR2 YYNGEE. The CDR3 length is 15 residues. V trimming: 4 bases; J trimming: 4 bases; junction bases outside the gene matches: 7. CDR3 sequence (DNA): TGTGCCAGCAGCTTTCGACAGGGGGTGGCAGATACGCAGTATTTT. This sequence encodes CASSFRQGVADTQYF.

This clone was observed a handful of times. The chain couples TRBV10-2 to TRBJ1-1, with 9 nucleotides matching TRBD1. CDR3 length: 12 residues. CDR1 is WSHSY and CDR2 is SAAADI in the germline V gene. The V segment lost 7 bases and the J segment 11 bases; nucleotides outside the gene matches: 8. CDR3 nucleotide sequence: TGCGCCAGCACCCACCCGGACAGGGGCGCTTTCTTT. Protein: CASTHPDRGAFF.

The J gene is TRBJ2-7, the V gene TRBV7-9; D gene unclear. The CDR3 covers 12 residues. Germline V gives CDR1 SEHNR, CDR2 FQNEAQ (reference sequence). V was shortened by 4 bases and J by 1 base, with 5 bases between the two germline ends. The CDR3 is CASSYNSYEQYF. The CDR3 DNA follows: TGTGCCAGCAGCTATAATTCCTACGAGCAGTACTTC.

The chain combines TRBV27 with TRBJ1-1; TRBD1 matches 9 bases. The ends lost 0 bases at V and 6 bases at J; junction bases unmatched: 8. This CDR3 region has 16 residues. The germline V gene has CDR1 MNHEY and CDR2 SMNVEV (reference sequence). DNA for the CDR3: TGTGCCAGCAGTTTATCGTATGTACGGACAGGGGCTGAAGCTTTCTTT. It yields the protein CASSLSYVRTGAEAFF.

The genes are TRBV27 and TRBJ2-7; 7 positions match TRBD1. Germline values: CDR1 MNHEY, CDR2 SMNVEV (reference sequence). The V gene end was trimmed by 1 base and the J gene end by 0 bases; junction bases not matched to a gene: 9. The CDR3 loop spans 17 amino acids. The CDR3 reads CASSLFGVGDSSYEQYF. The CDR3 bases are TGTGCCAGCAGTTTATTTGGGGTTGGGGACAGCTCCTACGAGCAGTACTTC.

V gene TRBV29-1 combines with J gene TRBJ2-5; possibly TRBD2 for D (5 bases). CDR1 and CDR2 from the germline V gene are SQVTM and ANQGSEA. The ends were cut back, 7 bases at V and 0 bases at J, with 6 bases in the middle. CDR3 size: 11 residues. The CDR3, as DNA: TGCAGCGCCGGGGACCAAGAGACCCAGTACTTC. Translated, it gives CSAGDQETQYF.

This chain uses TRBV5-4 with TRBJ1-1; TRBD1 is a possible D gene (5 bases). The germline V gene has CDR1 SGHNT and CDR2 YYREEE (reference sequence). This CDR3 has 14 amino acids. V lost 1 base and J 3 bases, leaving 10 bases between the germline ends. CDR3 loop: CASSLTGSYTEAFF. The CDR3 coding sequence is TGTGCCAGCAGCTTGACAGGATCTTACACTGAAGCTTTCTTT.

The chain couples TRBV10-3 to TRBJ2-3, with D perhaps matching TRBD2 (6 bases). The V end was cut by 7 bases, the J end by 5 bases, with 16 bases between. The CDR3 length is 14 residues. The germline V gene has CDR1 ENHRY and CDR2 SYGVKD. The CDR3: CAITAGRGVDTQYF. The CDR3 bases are TGTGCCATCACCGCGGGACGGGGCGTAGATACGCAGTATTTT.

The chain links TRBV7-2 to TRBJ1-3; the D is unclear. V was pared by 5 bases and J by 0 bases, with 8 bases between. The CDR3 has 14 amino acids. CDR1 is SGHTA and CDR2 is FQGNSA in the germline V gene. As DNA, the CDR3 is TGTGCCAGCAGCGCCGTAAGCTCTGGAAACACCATATATTTT. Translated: CASSAVSSGNTIYF.

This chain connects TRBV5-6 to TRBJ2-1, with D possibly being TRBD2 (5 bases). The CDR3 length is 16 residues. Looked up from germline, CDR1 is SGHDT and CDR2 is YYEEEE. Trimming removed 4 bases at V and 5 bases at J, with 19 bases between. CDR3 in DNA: TGTGCCAGCAGCAGTCCCTGGGAGCTGGGGAACAATGAGCAGTTCTTC. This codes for CASSSPWELGNNEQFF. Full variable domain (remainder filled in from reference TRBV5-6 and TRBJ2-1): DAGVTQSPTHLIKTRGQQVTLRCSPKSGHDTVSWYQQALGQGPQFIFQYYEEEERQRGNFPDRFSGHQFPNYSSELNVNALLLGDSALYLCASSSPWELGNNEQFFGPGTRLTVL.

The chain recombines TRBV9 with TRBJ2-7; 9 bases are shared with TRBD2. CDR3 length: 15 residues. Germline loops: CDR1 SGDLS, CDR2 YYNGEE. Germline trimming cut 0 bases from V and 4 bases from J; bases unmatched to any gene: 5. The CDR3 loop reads CASSVGGLAIYEQYF. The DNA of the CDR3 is TGTGCCAGCAGCGTAGGGGGACTAGCAATTTACGAGCAGTACTTC.

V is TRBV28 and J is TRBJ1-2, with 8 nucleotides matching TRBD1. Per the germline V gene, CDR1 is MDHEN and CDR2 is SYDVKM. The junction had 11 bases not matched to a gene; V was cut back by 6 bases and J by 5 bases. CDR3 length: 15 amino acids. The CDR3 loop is CASRPLPGGGYGYTF. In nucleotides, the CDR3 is TGTGCCAGCAGACCTCTCCCAGGGGGCGGGTATGGCTACACCTTC.

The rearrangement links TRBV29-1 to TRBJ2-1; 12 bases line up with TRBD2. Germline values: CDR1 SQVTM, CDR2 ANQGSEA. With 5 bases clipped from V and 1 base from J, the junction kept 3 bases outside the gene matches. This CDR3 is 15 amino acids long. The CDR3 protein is CSVTGLAGSYNEQFF. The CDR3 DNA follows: TGCAGCGTTACGGGACTAGCGGGTTCCTACAATGAGCAGTTCTTC.

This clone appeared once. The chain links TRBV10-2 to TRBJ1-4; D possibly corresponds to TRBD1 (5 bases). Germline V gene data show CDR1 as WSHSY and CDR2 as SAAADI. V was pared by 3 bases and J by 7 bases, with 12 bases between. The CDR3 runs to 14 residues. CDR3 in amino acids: CASSDSGRGEKLFF. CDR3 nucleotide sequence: TGCGCCAGCAGTGACTCGGGGAGGGGTGAAAAACTGTTTTTT.

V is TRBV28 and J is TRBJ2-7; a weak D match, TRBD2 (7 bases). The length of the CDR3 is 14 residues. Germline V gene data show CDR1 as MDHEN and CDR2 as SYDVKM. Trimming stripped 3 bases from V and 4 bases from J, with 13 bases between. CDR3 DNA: TGTGCCAGCAGTTTGGGGGGGCTGAATTACGAGCAGTACTTC. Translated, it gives CASSLGGLNYEQYF.

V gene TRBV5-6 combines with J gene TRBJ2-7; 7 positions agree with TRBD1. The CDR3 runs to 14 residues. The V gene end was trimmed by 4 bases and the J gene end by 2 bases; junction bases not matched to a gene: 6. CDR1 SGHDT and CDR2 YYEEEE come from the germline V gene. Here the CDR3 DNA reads TGTGCCAGCAGCATAACGGACAGGCCCTACGAGCAGTACTTC. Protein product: CASSITDRPYEQYF.